This paragraph covers one T cell receptor beta chain sequence. Its specificity is unknown. This sample was taken from a study of Graves' ophthalmopathy and Graves' hyperthyroidism. The V and J ends lost 5 bases and 5 bases, in that order; junction bases with no gene match: 17. This CDR3 contains 17 residues. Germline CDR1 SGHAT, CDR2 FQNNGV. Using RNA transcripts, the TCR beta CDR3 regions were amplified. A first-round RT-PCR used HTBI primers, followed by a second-round multiplex PCR. TCRdb passed the multiplex PCR reads through MiXCR, listing each CDR3 protein once. The table lists about 400,000 distinct CDR3 sequences, about a sixth of them singletons. Study-level points and caveats: Clonotypes were expanded in thyroid at above 0.001 frequency, and most also appeared in blood.

PBMCs originated in 7.5 to 10 ml of fresh peripheral blood. The chain combines TRBV11-2 with TRBJ2-5; 7 nucleotides align to TRBD2. Input material: peripheral blood. The TCR originated in a woman younger than 35 with Graves' ophthalmopathy. The CDR3 sequence: CASSQTPATSLSETQYF. The CDR3 coding sequence is TGTGCCAGCAGCCAAACCCCAGCGACTAGCTTGTCGGAGACCCAGTACTTC.